This T cell receptor (beta chain) was identified during a study of cytomegalovirus exposure and HLA in healthy donors. As for the study in general: An early data release held about 85 million unique TCRs from HLA-typed donors. Study results and caveats: In a later analysis, specific HLA alleles were associated with approximately 17,000 TCR beta sequences at a 0.05 false discovery rate.

Worth noting for this clone: Its antigen is currently unknown.

PCR was performed using 60 Vbeta and 13 Jbeta primers. Only in-frame clones appear in the TCRdb table, and some are missing; sequencing was by immunoSEQ multiplex PCR. The sample lists 150,000 to 200,000 clones, more than 80% seen once, with under 2% in the top ten. The material sequenced was PBMCs. The sequence came from a woman aged 18-29 years in good health and CMV-seronegative.

In nucleotides, the CDR3 is TGTGCCTGGGGACAGAGCACTGAAGCTTTCTTT. Protein: CAWGQSTEAFF. The chain uses TRBV30 and TRBJ1-1, with a weak D call TRBD1 (6 bases). The V gene lost 5 bases and the J gene lost 4 bases, with 8 bases spanning the gap. Germline CDR1 reads GTSNPN; CDR2 reads SVGIG (reference sequence). CDR3 length equals 11 residues.